The clone carrying this T cell receptor beta chain was picked up a small number of times. The CDR3 sequence is 15 residues long. Germline CDR1 reads SGDLS; CDR2 reads YYNGEE. Trimming at V came to 3 bases and at J to 2 bases, leaving 4 bases not matched to a gene. This record belongs to a study of blood T cells in healthy people across ages. A second PCR of roughly 7 to 11 cycles used a sample-barcoded 5' primer and a J-beta primer mix. TCRdb called the 5' RACE reads again in MiXCR, with one record for every CDR3 protein. The data hold about 1,500,000 distinct CDR3 sequences, with roughly 27% observed a single time.

The sequence was obtained from a woman aged 25 to 39 in good health. The specimen sequenced was blood. The chain is built from TRBV9 and TRBJ1-2; 10 bases match TRBD1. The CDR3 loop reads CASSAGGQGNYGYTF. The CDR3 nucleotides read TGTGCCAGCAGCGCAGGGGGACAGGGGAACTATGGCTACACCTTC.